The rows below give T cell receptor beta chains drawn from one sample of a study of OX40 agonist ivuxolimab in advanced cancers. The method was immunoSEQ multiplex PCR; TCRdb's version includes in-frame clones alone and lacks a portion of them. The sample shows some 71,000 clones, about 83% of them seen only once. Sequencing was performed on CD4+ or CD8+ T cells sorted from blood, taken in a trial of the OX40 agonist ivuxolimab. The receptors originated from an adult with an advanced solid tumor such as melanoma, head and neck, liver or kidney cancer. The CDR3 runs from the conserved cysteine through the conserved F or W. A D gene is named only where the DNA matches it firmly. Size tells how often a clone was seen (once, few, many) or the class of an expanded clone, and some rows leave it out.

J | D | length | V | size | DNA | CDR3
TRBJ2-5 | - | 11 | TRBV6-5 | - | TGTGCCAGCAGTTACCTAGAGACCCAGTACTTC | CASSYLETQYF
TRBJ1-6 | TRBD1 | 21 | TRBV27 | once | TGTGCCAGCAGTTCCCGGGACAGGGGGCGGATTGGTTCCTCCTATAATTCACCCCTCCACTTT | CASSSRDRGRIGSSYNSPLHF
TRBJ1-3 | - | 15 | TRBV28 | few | TGTGCCAGCAGTTTATTCATTTTAGAGGGAAACACCATATATTTT | CASSLFILEGNTIYF
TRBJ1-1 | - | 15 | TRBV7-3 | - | TGTGCCAGCAGCTTGTTACCGGGGCCGAACACTGAAGCTTTCTTT | CASSLLPGPNTEAFF
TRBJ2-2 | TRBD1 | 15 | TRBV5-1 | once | TGCGCCAGCAGGGTAGGGCAGGGGGCTGCCGGGGAGCTGTTTTTT | CASRVGQGAAGELFF
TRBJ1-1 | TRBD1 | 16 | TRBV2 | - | TGTGCCAGCAGAAGGACGGGGGGACAGGGCGGGACTGAAGCTTTCTTT | CASRRTGGQGGTEAFF
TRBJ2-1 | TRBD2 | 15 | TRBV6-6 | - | TGTGCCAGCAGCCCGATGGGGCGGGAGTTTAATGAGCAGTTCTTC | CASSPMGREFNEQFF
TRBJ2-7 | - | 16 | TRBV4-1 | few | TGCGCCAGCAGCCCCTCGGAGGCAGGAAGCTCCTACGAGCAGTACTTC | CASSPSEAGSSYEQYF
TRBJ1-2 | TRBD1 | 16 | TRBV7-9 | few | TGTGCCAGCAGCTTATCTGGGACAGGGGGGGCTTATGGCTACACCTTC | CASSLSGTGGAYGYTF
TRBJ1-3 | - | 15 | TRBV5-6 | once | TGTGCCAGCAACCGGTGGGGTCTTCCTGGAAACACCATATATTTT | CASNRWGLPGNTIYF
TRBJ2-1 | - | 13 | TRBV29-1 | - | TGCAGCGTTTCACCGAGCTCCTACAATGAGCAGTTCTTC | CSVSPSSYNEQFF
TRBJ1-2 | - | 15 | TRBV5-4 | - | TGTGCCAGCAGCTTGTCCTCGGGTCAAGGCGGCGGCTACACCTTC | CASSLSSGQGGGYTF
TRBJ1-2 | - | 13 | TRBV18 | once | TGTGCCAGCTCACCTGTTGGCGATTATGGCTACACCTTC | CASSPVGDYGYTF
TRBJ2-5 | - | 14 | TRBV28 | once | TGTGCCAGCAGGTTAGGGGGAATTCAAGAGACCCAGTACTTC | CASRLGGIQETQYF
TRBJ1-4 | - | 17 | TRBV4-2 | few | TGTGCCAGCAGCCAAGGGGGGCGGGGGGCGTCGGGTGAAAAACTGTTTTTT | CASSQGGRGASGEKLFF
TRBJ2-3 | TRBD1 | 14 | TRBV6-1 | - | TGTGCCAGCACGAGGGACAGGGGTACAGATACGCAGTATTTT | CASTRDRGTDTQYF
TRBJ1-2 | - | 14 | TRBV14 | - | TGTGCCAGCAGCTTCGGGTTAGCCGGCTATGGCTACACCTTC | CASSFGLAGYGYTF
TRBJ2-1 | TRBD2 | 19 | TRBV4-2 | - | TGTGCCAGCAGCCAAGACTCAACCCCTAGCGGGGGACTTTACAATGAGCAGTTCTTC | CASSQDSTPSGGLYNEQFF
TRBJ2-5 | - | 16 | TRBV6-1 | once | TGTGCCAGCAGTGAAGCGTCTGTTCGCTGGGAAGAGACCCAGTACTTC | CASSEASVRWEETQYF
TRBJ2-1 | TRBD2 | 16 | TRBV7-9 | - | TGTGCCAGCAGCATTCGGGCGGGAGGAACCTACAATGAGCAGTTCTTC | CASSIRAGGTYNEQFF
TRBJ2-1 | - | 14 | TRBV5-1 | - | TGCGCCAGCAGCTTGGCCGGGTCCTACAATGAGCAGTTCTTC | CASSLAGSYNEQFF
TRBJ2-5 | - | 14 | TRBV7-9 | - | TGTGCCAGCAGCTTAGTGCCCTCAAAAGAGACCCAGTACTTC | CASSLVPSKETQYF
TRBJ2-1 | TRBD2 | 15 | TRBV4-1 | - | TGCGCCAGCAGCACTAATAGCGGGGGAGGGAATGAGCAGTTCTTC | CASSTNSGGGNEQFF
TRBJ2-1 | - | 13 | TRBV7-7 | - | TGTGCTAGCAGCTTAGACAGATGGAATGAGCAGTTCTTC | CASSLDRWNEQFF
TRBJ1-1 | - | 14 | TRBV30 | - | TGTGCCTGGAGCGGTCTGGCAATGAACACTGAAGCTTTCTTT | CAWSGLAMNTEAFF